The rows below give T cell receptor beta chains drawn from one sample of a study of neoadjuvant anti-PD-1 for oral cavity cancer. The protocol was immunoSEQ multiplex PCR, while the TCRdb copy is restricted to in-frame clones and leaves out a portion. The sample carries 20,000 to 25,000 clones, 35% to 50% recorded once. The starting material was tumor tissue, obtained after nivolumab (anti-PD-1) treatment. These receptors came from a person between 40 and 79 years old with oral cavity squamous cell carcinoma. The CDR3 runs from the conserved cysteine through the conserved F or W. Fields, in order: CDR3 protein, CDR3 DNA, clone size, D gene, J gene, V gene. D genes are given only for firm matches. Where a row states a size, it is once, few, many or the class of an expanded clone; other rows omit it.

CDR3: CASSFPSGGPSLSYEQYF
DNA: TGTGCCAGCAGCTTTCCTAGCGGGGGGCCTTCCCTCTCCTACGAGCAGTACTTC
size: -
D: TRBD2
J: TRBJ2-7
V: TRBV11-2

CDR3: CASRHDRGTGELFF
DNA: TGTGCCAGCAGGCACGACAGGGGCACCGGGGAGCTGTTTTTT
size: -
D: TRBD1
J: TRBJ2-2
V: TRBV9

CDR3: CASSLLRQRGDGYTF
DNA: TGTGCCAGCAGTTTACTTAGACAGAGGGGGGATGGCTACACCTTC
size: -
D: -
J: TRBJ1-2
V: TRBV2

CDR3: CASSYVVGANTGELFF
DNA: TGTGCCAGCAGTTACGTGGTAGGAGCGAACACCGGGGAGCTGTTTTTT
size: -
D: -
J: TRBJ2-2
V: TRBV6-5

CDR3: CASSYWQSNQPQHF
DNA: TGTGCCAGCAGTTACTGGCAGAGTAATCAGCCCCAGCATTTT
size: -
D: -
J: TRBJ1-5
V: TRBV6-5

CDR3: CASSKDPLLSTEAFF
DNA: TGTGCCAGCAGCAAGGACCCGTTGTTGTCCACTGAAGCTTTCTTT
size: -
D: -
J: TRBJ1-1
V: TRBV5-5

CDR3: CASSEESLPSWSEQFF
DNA: TGTGCCAGCAGTGAAGAATCACTTCCGAGTTGGAGTGAGCAGTTCTTC
size: -
D: -
J: TRBJ2-1
V: TRBV6-1

CDR3: CASSQTSNQPQHF
DNA: TGTGCCAGTTCGCAGACTAGCAATCAGCCCCAGCATTTT
size: many
D: -
J: TRBJ1-5
V: TRBV19

CDR3: CASRPTGAEQFF
DNA: TGTGCCAGCAGACCAACAGGGGCTGAGCAGTTCTTC
size: -
D: TRBD1
J: TRBJ2-1
V: TRBV28

CDR3: CASSFSTGSSGANVLTF
DNA: TGTGCCAGCAGTTTCTCGACAGGGAGCTCTGGGGCCAACGTCCTGACTTTC
size: once
D: TRBD1
J: TRBJ2-6
V: TRBV27

CDR3: CASSFLAGATGSTDTQYF
DNA: TGTGCCAGCAGCTTCCTAGCGGGGGCCACGGGGAGCACAGATACGCAGTATTTT
size: -
D: TRBD2
J: TRBJ2-3
V: TRBV4-2

CDR3: CASSLRTNYGYTF
DNA: TGTGCCAGCAGCTTGAGGACCAACTATGGCTACACCTTC
size: -
D: -
J: TRBJ1-2
V: TRBV5-4

CDR3: CASSLDPYRASSYNEQFF
DNA: TGTGCCAGCAGCTTAGACCCATACAGGGCGAGCTCCTACAATGAGCAGTTCTTC
size: -
D: -
J: TRBJ2-1
V: TRBV11-2

CDR3: CASKQRGRNRYEQYF
DNA: TGTGCCAGTAAACAAAGGGGGCGGAATCGCTACGAGCAGTACTTC
size: -
D: TRBD1
J: TRBJ2-7
V: TRBV28

CDR3: CASSPPNEQYF
DNA: TGTGCCAGCAGTCCACCTAACGAGCAGTACTTC
size: -
D: -
J: TRBJ2-7
V: TRBV27

CDR3: CASSIRAGPYEQYF
DNA: TGTGCCAGTAGTATCCGCGCCGGTCCCTACGAGCAGTACTTC
size: -
D: -
J: TRBJ2-7
V: TRBV19

CDR3: CASSLAGGSYNSPLHF
DNA: TGTGCCAGCAGTTTAGCAGGGGGCTCCTATAATTCACCCCTCCACTTT
size: many
D: TRBD1
J: TRBJ1-6
V: TRBV28

CDR3: CASSQPGTGPARDQYF
DNA: TGTGCCAGCAGCCAACCCGGGACAGGGCCAGCACGGGACCAGTACTTC
size: -
D: TRBD1
J: TRBJ2-5
V: TRBV28

CDR3: CAWSGGSGVYYEQYF
DNA: TGTGCCTGGAGTGGGGGTAGCGGGGTTTACTACGAGCAGTACTTC
size: once
D: TRBD2
J: TRBJ2-7
V: TRBV30

CDR3: CASSLPVNTGELFF
DNA: TGTGCCAGCAGCTTACCAGTTAACACCGGGGAGCTGTTTTTT
size: -
D: -
J: TRBJ2-2
V: TRBV11-3

CDR3: CASSESTGDYGYTF
DNA: TGTGCCAGCAGTGAAAGTACAGGAGATTATGGCTACACCTTC
size: -
D: -
J: TRBJ1-2
V: TRBV6-1

CDR3: CATSSGLASDYEQYF
DNA: TGTGCCACCAGCTCCGGGCTTGCATCTGACTACGAGCAGTACTTC
size: many
D: -
J: TRBJ2-7
V: TRBV15

CDR3: CASSVLAGGTDTQYF
DNA: TGTGCCAGCAGTGTTCTGGCGGGGGGGACAGATACGCAGTATTTT
size: -
D: TRBD2
J: TRBJ2-3
V: TRBV6-1

CDR3: CASSPSLGPSVEQYF
DNA: TGTGCCAGCAGCCCTAGTCTGGGACCCTCAGTTGAGCAGTACTTC
size: -
D: -
J: TRBJ2-7
V: TRBV25-1

CDR3: CAISGQGAAEAFF
DNA: TGTGCCATCAGTGGACAGGGGGCCGCTGAAGCTTTCTTT
size: few
D: TRBD1
J: TRBJ1-1
V: TRBV10-3

CDR3: CASSYSDRFYEQYF
DNA: TGTGCCAGCAGTTACTCGGACAGATTCTACGAGCAGTACTTC
size: -
D: -
J: TRBJ2-7
V: TRBV6-6

CDR3: CSPGHEAFF
DNA: TGCAGTCCGGGGCATGAAGCTTTCTTT
size: -
D: -
J: TRBJ1-1
V: TRBV20-1

CDR3: CASSELTGANEKLFF
DNA: TGTGCCAGCAGTGAACTGACAGGAGCTAATGAAAAACTGTTTTTT
size: -
D: -
J: TRBJ1-4
V: TRBV2

CDR3: CASGRGPGELFF
DNA: TGTGCCAGTGGCAGGGGACCCGGGGAGCTGTTTTTT
size: -
D: -
J: TRBJ2-2
V: TRBV9

CDR3: CASSLAGGPSTDTQYF
DNA: TGCGCCAGCAGCTTGGCAGGGGGACCTAGCACAGATACGCAGTATTTT
size: once
D: TRBD1
J: TRBJ2-3
V: TRBV5-1

CDR3: CASSYGLRDTETQYF
DNA: TGTGCCAGCAGTTACGGGCTCCGGGACACAGAGACCCAGTACTTC
size: -
D: -
J: TRBJ2-5
V: TRBV6-5

CDR3: CASSPGQGGTEAFF
DNA: TGTGCCAGCAGCCCCGGACAGGGAGGCACTGAAGCTTTCTTT
size: few
D: TRBD1
J: TRBJ1-1
V: TRBV6-5

CDR3: CASLDVRDRCFSSNQPQHF
DNA: TGTGCCAGCCTAGACGTCCGGGACAGGTGCTTTAGTAGCAATCAGCCCCAGCATTTT
size: -
D: TRBD1
J: TRBJ1-5
V: TRBV27

CDR3: CASSQDKVRGYTF
DNA: TGCGCCAGCAGCCAAGATAAAGTGCGAGGCTACACCTTC
size: -
D: -
J: TRBJ1-2
V: TRBV4-3

CDR3: CAVKARYGYTF
DNA: TGTGCCGTAAAGGCCCGGTATGGCTACACCTTC
size: -
D: -
J: TRBJ1-2
V: TRBV6-1

CDR3: CASSPRGGVTIGQETQYF
DNA: TGTGCCAGCAGCCCAAGAGGTGGGGTAACAATAGGACAAGAGACCCAGTACTTC
size: many
D: -
J: TRBJ2-5
V: TRBV9

CDR3: CASSPGTYYEQYF
DNA: TGTGCCAGCAGTCCAGGAACCTATTACGAGCAGTACTTC
size: few
D: -
J: TRBJ2-7
V: TRBV28

CDR3: CASSYSQGRVADTQYF
DNA: TGTGCCAGCAGTTACTCACAGGGAAGAGTCGCAGATACGCAGTATTTT
size: -
D: -
J: TRBJ2-3
V: TRBV6-5

CDR3: CASSLDGTAYGYTF
DNA: TGTGCCAGCAGCTTAGATGGGACAGCTTATGGCTACACCTTC
size: -
D: TRBD1
J: TRBJ1-2
V: TRBV11-2

CDR3: CASSQDRGGTEAFF
DNA: TGCGCCAGCAGCCAAGATCGGGGAGGAACTGAAGCTTTCTTT
size: few
D: -
J: TRBJ1-1
V: TRBV11-2

CDR3: CAWASSDFSPLHF
DNA: TGTGCCTGGGCCAGCTCAGATTTTTCACCCCTCCACTTT
size: few
D: -
J: TRBJ1-6
V: TRBV30